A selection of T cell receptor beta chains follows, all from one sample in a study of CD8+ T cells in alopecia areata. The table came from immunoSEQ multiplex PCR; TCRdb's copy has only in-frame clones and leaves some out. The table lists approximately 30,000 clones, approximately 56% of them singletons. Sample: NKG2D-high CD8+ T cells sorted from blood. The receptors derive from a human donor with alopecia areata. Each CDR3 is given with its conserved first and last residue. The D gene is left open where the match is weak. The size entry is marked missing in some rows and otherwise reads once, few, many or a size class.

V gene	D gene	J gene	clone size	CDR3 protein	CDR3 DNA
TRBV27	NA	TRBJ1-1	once	CASSFGASNTEAFF	TGTGCCAGCAGTTTCGGGGCTTCAAACACTGAAGCTTTCTTT
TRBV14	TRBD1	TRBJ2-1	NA	CASSLRDSYNEQFF	TGTGCCAGCAGCTTAAGGGACAGCTACAATGAGCAGTTCTTC
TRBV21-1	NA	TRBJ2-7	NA	CASSKHDVSYEQYF	TGTGCCAGCAGCAAACACGACGTCTCCTACGAGCAGTACTTC
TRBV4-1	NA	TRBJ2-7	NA	CASSQAGAMTGGSYEQYF	TGCGCCAGCAGCCAAGCGGGGGCGATGACTGGCGGGTCCTACGAGCAGTACTTC
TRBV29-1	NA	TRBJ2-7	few	CSVEAETDYEQYF	TGCAGCGTTGAGGCGGAGACTGACTACGAGCAGTACTTC
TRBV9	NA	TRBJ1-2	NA	CASSVEVPGPGGSGYTF	TGTGCCAGCAGCGTAGAGGTACCGGGACCGGGAGGATCTGGCTACACCTTC
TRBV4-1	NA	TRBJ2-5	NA	CASSQILKSQETQYF	TGCGCCAGCAGCCAAATATTGAAAAGTCAAGAGACCCAGTACTTC
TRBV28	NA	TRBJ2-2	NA	CASSLSIGEGELFF	TGTGCCAGCAGTTTAAGTATCGGGGAAGGGGAGCTGTTTTTT
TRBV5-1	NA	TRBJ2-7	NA	CASSLDGYEQYF	TGCGCCAGCAGCTTGGACGGATACGAGCAGTACTTC
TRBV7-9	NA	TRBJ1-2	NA	CASSLGTGVSYGYTF	TGTGCCAGCAGCTTAGGGACGGGAGTCAGCTATGGCTACACCTTC
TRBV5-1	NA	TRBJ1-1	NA	CASSSLTPNTEAFF	TGCGCCAGCAGCTCCCTGACACCGAACACTGAAGCTTTCTTT
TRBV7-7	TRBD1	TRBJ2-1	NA	CASSLTGSNEQFF	TGTGCTAGCAGCTTGACAGGGTCCAATGAGCAGTTCTTC
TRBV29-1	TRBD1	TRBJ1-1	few	CSATGGRRNTEAFF	TGCAGCGCTACAGGGGGCCGTAGGAACACTGAAGCTTTCTTT
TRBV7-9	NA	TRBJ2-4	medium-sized	CASSQPRYSKNIQYF	TGTGCCAGCAGCCAACCCCGGTATTCCAAAAACATTCAGTACTTC
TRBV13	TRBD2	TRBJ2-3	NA	CASSPRGSGSADTQYF	TGTGCCAGCAGCCCCCGGGGTAGCGGGAGTGCAGATACGCAGTATTTT
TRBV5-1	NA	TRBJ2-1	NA	CASNSPDSNRYNEQFF	TGCGCCAGCAACTCCCCAGACTCCAACCGCTACAATGAGCAGTTCTTC
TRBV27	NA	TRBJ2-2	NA	CASYPGGAAGELFF	TGTGCCAGCTATCCCGGGGGAGCGGCCGGGGAGCTGTTTTTT
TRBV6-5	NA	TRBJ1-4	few	CASSYSFWRPDEKLFF	TGTGCCAGCAGTTACTCGTTTTGGCGTCCTGATGAAAAACTGTTTTTT
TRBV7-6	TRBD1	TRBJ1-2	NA	CASSPGAGGTGSGYTF	TGTGCCAGCAGCCCCGGCGCAGGCGGGACAGGGTCCGGCTACACCTTC
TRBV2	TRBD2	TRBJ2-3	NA	CASSASPYPTPSSGGAGTDTQYF	TGTGCCAGCAGTGCAAGCCCTTATCCAACCCCCTCTAGCGGGGGGGCCGGGACAGATACGCAGTATTTT
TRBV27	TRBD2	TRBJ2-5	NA	CATGRGETQYF	TGTGCCACCGGGAGGGGAGAGACCCAGTACTTC
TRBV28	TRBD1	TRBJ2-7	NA	CASSFVGQGTYEQYF	TGTGCCAGCAGTTTTGTGGGACAGGGGACCTACGAGCAGTACTTC
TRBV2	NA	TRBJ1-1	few	CASSDQGSHTEAFF	TGTGCCAGCAGTGACCAGGGTTCTCACACTGAAGCTTTCTTT
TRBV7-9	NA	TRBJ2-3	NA	CASSRPTDTQYF	TGTGCCAGCAGCCGACCTACAGATACGCAGTATTTT
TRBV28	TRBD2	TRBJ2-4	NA	CASSPGLAGPLGKNIQYF	TGTGCCAGCAGTCCGGGACTAGCGGGCCCACTCGGCAAAAACATTCAGTACTTC
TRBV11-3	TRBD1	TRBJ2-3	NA	CASSLRQGGDTDTQYF	TGTGCCAGCAGCTTAAGACAGGGGGGAGACACAGATACGCAGTATTTT
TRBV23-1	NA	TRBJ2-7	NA	CASSQPSRDLSGYEQYF	TGCGCCAGCAGTCAACCCTCCCGGGACTTATCAGGGTACGAGCAGTACTTC
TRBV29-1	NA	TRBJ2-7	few	CSCPRVSLYEQYF	TGCAGCTGTCCCAGGGTATCCCTCTACGAGCAGTACTTC
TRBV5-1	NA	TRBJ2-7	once	CASSLVASSYEQYF	TGCGCCAGCAGCTTGGTTGCCTCATCCTACGAGCAGTACTTC
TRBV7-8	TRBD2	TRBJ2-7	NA	CASSLYGLAGGNEQYF	TGTGCCAGCAGCTTATACGGGCTAGCGGGGGGGAACGAGCAGTACTTC
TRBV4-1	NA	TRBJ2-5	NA	CASSQDRHNQGQTQYF	TGCGCCAGCAGCCAAGATCGGCACAACCAGGGTCAGACCCAGTACTTC
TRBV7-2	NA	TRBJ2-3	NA	CASSLGASLPDTQYF	TGTGCCAGCAGCTTAGGGGCTAGTCTCCCAGATACGCAGTATTTT
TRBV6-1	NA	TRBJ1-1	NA	CASSLWTENTEAFF	TGTGCCAGCAGTTTGTGGACAGAGAACACTGAAGCTTTCTTT
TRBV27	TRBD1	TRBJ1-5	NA	CASSSGQGPLSQHF	TGTGCCAGCAGCTCGGGACAGGGGCCCTTGTCCCAGCATTTT
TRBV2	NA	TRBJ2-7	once	CASSEGGAYEQYF	TGTGCCAGCAGTGAAGGCGGCGCCTACGAGCAGTACTTC
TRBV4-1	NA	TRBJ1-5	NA	CASSLWTDSNQPQHF	TGCGCCAGCAGCCTGTGGACGGATAGCAATCAGCCCCAGCATTTT
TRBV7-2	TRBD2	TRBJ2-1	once	CASVPGLAANEQFF	TGTGCCAGCGTCCCCGGACTAGCGGCCAATGAGCAGTTCTTC
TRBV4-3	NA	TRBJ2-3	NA	CASSQNWGTTDTQYF	TGCGCCAGCAGCCAAAACTGGGGGACTACAGATACGCAGTATTTT
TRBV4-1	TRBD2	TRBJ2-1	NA	CASSRVAGVGENEQFF	TGCGCCAGCAGCCGAGTAGCGGGAGTTGGAGAGAATGAGCAGTTCTTC
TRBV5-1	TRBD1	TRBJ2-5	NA	CASSSITGDQETQYF	TGCGCCAGCAGCTCAATTACAGGGGATCAAGAGACCCAGTACTTC
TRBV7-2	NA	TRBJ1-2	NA	CASSFGTANYGYTF	TGTGCCAGCAGCTTCGGGACGGCCAACTATGGCTACACCTTC
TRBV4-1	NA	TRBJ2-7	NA	CASSQDRLELYEQYF	TGCGCCAGCAGCCAAGACAGGCTAGAGCTCTACGAGCAGTACTTC
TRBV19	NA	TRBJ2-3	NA	CASKLDTQYF	TGTGCCAGTAAACTGGATACGCAGTATTTT
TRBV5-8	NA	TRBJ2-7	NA	CASSFAGSSYEQYF	TGTGCCAGCAGCTTCGCGGGCAGCTCCTACGAGCAGTACTTC
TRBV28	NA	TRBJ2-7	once	CASSSQTGGPSGYEQYF	TGTGCCAGCAGTTCCCAAACCGGGGGGCCCTCGGGCTACGAGCAGTACTTC
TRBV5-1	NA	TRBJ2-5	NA	CASSLAEITGVGETQYF	TGCGCCAGCAGCTTGGCAGAAATCACGGGAGTTGGAGAGACCCAGTACTTC
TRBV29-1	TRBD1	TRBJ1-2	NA	CSARTGKDGYTF	TGCAGCGCTCGGACAGGGAAGGATGGCTACACCTTC
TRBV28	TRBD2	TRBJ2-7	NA	CASSSTITSGRFGGYEQYF	TGTGCCAGCAGTTCTACCATAACTAGCGGGAGGTTTGGCGGCTACGAGCAGTACTTC
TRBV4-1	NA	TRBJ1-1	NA	CASSGGAEAFF	TGCGCCAGCAGCGGAGGGGCTGAAGCTTTCTTT
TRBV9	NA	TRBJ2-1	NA	CASSVEGWNEQFF	TGTGCCAGCAGCGTAGAGGGATGGAATGAGCAGTTCTTC
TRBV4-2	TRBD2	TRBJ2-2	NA	CASSQEASGGITGELFF	TGTGCCAGCAGCCAAGAGGCTAGCGGGGGCATCACCGGGGAGCTGTTTTTT
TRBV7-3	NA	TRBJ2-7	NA	CASSLSVTYEQYF	TGTGCCAGCAGCTTATCGGTTACCTACGAGCAGTACTTC
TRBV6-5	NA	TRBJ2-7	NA	CASSYSTGGEQYF	TGTGCCAGCAGTTACTCTACCGGGGGCGAGCAGTACTTC
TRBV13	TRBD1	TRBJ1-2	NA	CASSLRDREDGYTF	TGTGCCAGCAGCTTACGGGACAGGGAGGATGGCTACACCTTC